This TCR beta chain was profiled in a study of cytomegalovirus exposure and HLA in healthy donors. The length of the CDR3 is 16 residues. Germline CDR1 SGHVS, CDR2 FNYEAQ. V was clipped by 1 base and J by 0 bases, with 9 bases between them. The primer mix had 60 Vbeta and 13 Jbeta primers. TCRdb's copy holds only in-frame clones and misses some; the assay was immunoSEQ multiplex PCR. The sample includes some 170,000 clones, around four fifths of them seen just once. The source material was PBMCs. The rearrangement joins TRBV7-6 to TRBJ2-2; D perhaps matches TRBD2 (7 bases). The sequence was collected from a man aged 45 to 65 in good health and CMV-seropositive. The CDR3 DNA reads TGTGCCAGCAGCTTAGTAGGGGGGGCGAACACCGGGGAGCTGTTTTTT. Translation gives CASSLVGGANTGELFF.